These T cell receptor beta chains were read from a single sample in a study of T-cell memory formation after mild COVID-19. TCRdb re-called the 5' RACE reads through MiXCR, storing one row per CDR3 protein. The sample records roughly 220,000 distinct CDR3 sequences, over 9.5% being singletons. The sample taken for sequencing was PBMCs or a T cell subset sorted from them (not recorded which). These receptors were obtained from a man younger than 35 who had mild COVID-19 (a few samples of this study predate the infection). Cell type and time point are not known. Both conserved end residues are part of each CDR3. The D gene is left open where the match is weak. The size entry is marked missing in some rows and otherwise reads once, few, many or a size class.

TRBJ2-1 NA NA TRBV6-5 CASSYHTPGGTSYNEQFF TGTGCCAGCAGTTACCACACCCCCGGCGGAACCTCCTACAATGAGCAGTTCTTC
TRBJ2-1 many NA TRBV10-3 CAISRQEFQEQFF TGTGCCATCAGTCGACAGGAATTCCAAGAGCAGTTCTTC
TRBJ1-2 many TRBD1 TRBV28 CASRLFRDRDYGYTF TGTGCCAGCAGATTATTCCGGGACAGGGACTATGGCTACACCTTC
TRBJ1-6 few TRBD1 TRBV6-5 CASSRRTGSNSPLHF TGTGCCAGCAGCCGGAGGACAGGGTCGAACTCACCCCTCCACTTT
TRBJ2-3 few TRBD2 TRBV2 CASTNGGAEHTQYF TGTGCCAGCACTAACGGGGGGGCTGAGCATACGCAGTATTTT
TRBJ1-2 NA NA TRBV5-1 CASSLQGIDGYTF TGCGCCAGCAGCCTTCAGGGGATCGATGGCTACACCTTC
TRBJ2-1 few NA TRBV7-2 CASNSLQGRGEQFF TGTGCCAGCAACTCGTTACAGGGTAGGGGTGAGCAGTTCTTC
TRBJ2-7 few TRBD1 TRBV4-1 CASSQRGGQGIEQYF TGCGCCAGCAGCCAAAGGGGGGGACAGGGAATCGAGCAGTACTTC
TRBJ1-2 few TRBD1 TRBV12-3/TRBV12-4 CASRMTGAGDAYTF TGTGCCAGCAGAATGACAGGGGCGGGAGATGCCTACACCTTC
TRBJ2-4 NA NA TRBV27 CASSHRGDLGKNIQYF TGTGCCAGCAGTCATCGTGGGGACTTGGGCAAAAACATTCAGTACTTC
TRBJ1-1 once NA TRBV12-3/TRBV12-4 CASSSGRKVGAFF TGTGCCAGCAGTTCCGGGAGAAAAGTGGGAGCTTTCTTT
TRBJ1-1 NA NA TRBV24-1 CATSEYTEAFF TGTGCCACCAGTGAGTACACTGAAGCTTTCTTT
TRBJ2-7 NA TRBD1 TRBV27 CATGRQDRGSYEQYF TGTGCCACGGGCCGTCAGGACAGGGGTAGCTACGAGCAGTACTTC
TRBJ1-6 NA NA TRBV6-2/TRBV6-3 CASSSLGEARPLHF TGTGCCAGCAGTTCCCTTGGGGAGGCAAGACCCCTCCACTTT
TRBJ1-3 many NA TRBV10-3 CAISGSSGNTIYF TGTGCCATCAGTGGCAGCTCTGGAAACACCATATATTTT
TRBJ2-7 few TRBD1 TRBV5-1 CASSLVRDRLHEQYF TGCGCCAGCAGCTTGGTACGGGACAGGCTACACGAGCAGTACTTC
TRBJ2-1 many TRBD1 TRBV5-5 CASSLVPLTGESEQFF TGTGCCAGCAGCTTGGTTCCCCTGACAGGGGAATCTGAGCAGTTCTTC
TRBJ2-3 few NA TRBV4-2 CASSQDIDASDTQYF TGTGCCAGCAGCCAAGATATAGACGCCTCAGATACGCAGTATTTT
TRBJ2-5 few NA TRBV5-1 CASSSGRLRETQYF TGCGCCAGCAGCTCGGGACGGCTGAGGGAGACCCAGTACTTC
TRBJ1-3 few NA TRBV9 CASSVFPEAGTTGNTIYF TGTGCCAGCAGCGTGTTCCCCGAAGCAGGGACAACTGGAAACACCATATATTTT
TRBJ2-5 NA TRBD2 TRBV5-1 CASSLEARTSGGKRSQYF TGCGCCAGCAGCTTGGAGGCCCGGACTAGCGGGGGGAAGAGGTCCCAGTACTTC
TRBJ2-7 few TRBD1 TRBV29-1 CSVGTGGLTYEQYF TGCAGCGTCGGGACAGGGGGGTTAACCTACGAGCAGTACTTC
TRBJ1-3 NA NA TRBV29-1 CSVATGSSGNTIYF TGCAGCGTGGCTACAGGGAGCTCTGGAAACACCATATATTTT
TRBJ2-1 few TRBD2 TRBV20-1 CSARVSGGAAWNEQFF TGCAGTGCTAGAGTTAGCGGGGGGGCAGCGTGGAATGAGCAGTTCTTC
TRBJ1-1 many NA TRBV12-3/TRBV12-4 CASQGRLNTEAFF TGTGCCAGCCAAGGACGCCTGAACACTGAAGCTTTCTTT
TRBJ2-1 NA TRBD2 TRBV7-8 CASSSPASGGARGGDEQFF TGTGCCAGCAGCTCCCCTGCTAGCGGGGGGGCCCGCGGTGGGGATGAGCAGTTCTTC
TRBJ2-5 many NA TRBV7-2 CASSFPVTETQYF TGTGCCAGCAGCTTCCCGGTAACAGAGACCCAGTACTTC
TRBJ2-3 many NA TRBV3-1 CASSQDLVGRTQYF TGTGCCAGCAGCCAGGACCTCGTAGGACGTACGCAGTATTTT
TRBJ2-5 NA TRBD1 TRBV7-2 CAITRDRGQTQYF TGTGCCATCACCCGGGACAGGGGACAGACCCAGTACTTC
TRBJ1-5 NA NA TRBV2 CASSRENIGNQPQHF TGTGCCAGCAGCAGGGAAAATATCGGCAATCAGCCCCAGCATTTT
TRBJ1-6 NA NA TRBV5-6 CASSLRQPGSPLHF TGTGCCAGCAGCTTGCGTCAGCCCGGCTCACCCCTCCACTTT
TRBJ1-3 NA TRBD1 TRBV12-3/TRBV12-4 CASRQGAGNTIYF TGTGCCAGCAGACAGGGGGCTGGAAACACCATATATTTT
TRBJ2-3 few NA TRBV6-5 CASSYSGGQGTDTQYF TGTGCCAGCAGTTACTCGGGGGGGCAGGGCACAGATACGCAGTATTTT
TRBJ1-2 few NA TRBV20-1 CSATPNGRDGYGYTF TGCAGTGCTACCCCCAACGGGAGGGATGGCTATGGCTACACCTTC
TRBJ1-1 NA NA TRBV5-1 CASSLGVTNTEAFF TGCGCCAGCAGCTTGGGGGTAACTAACACTGAAGCTTTCTTT
TRBJ2-7 few NA TRBV6-1 CASSEARQGSEQYF TGTGCCAGCAGTGAAGCGAGGCAGGGCTCCGAGCAGTACTTC
TRBJ2-4 NA NA TRBV20-1 CSALDRLAKNIQYF TGCAGTGCTCTTGACAGACTAGCCAAAAACATTCAGTACTTC
TRBJ1-5 NA NA TRBV20-1 CSASAGDYSNQPQHF TGCAGTGCTAGTGCAGGGGATTATAGCAATCAGCCCCAGCATTTT
TRBJ2-5 NA NA TRBV5-1 CASSLGWGAQETQYF TGCGCCAGCAGCTTGGGATGGGGGGCACAAGAGACCCAGTACTTC
TRBJ2-3 NA NA TRBV20-1 CSARDHGYTQYF TGCAGTGCTAGAGATCACGGTTATACGCAGTATTTT
TRBJ2-5 NA NA TRBV5-1 CASSSEGFGRQETQYF TGCGCCAGCAGCTCGGAAGGCTTTGGTCGACAAGAGACCCAGTACTTC